This T cell receptor beta chain was identified during a study of blood T cell repertoires in COVID-19. The CDR3 covers 14 residues. From germline, CDR1 is GTSNPN and CDR2 SVGIG (reference sequence). The germline V and J ends were trimmed by 3 bases and 1 base, with 12 bases remaining between them. Clones were read by immunoSEQ multiplex PCR, and TCRdb kept only the in-frame ones, dropping some. The sample has some 180,000 clones; about nine tenths are singletons. The origin of this receptor is a man aged 40-55 years with acute or convalescent COVID-19. The chain recombines TRBV30 with TRBJ1-1, with a weak D call TRBD1 (5 bases). Sequenced input: peripheral blood. The CDR3 DNA follows: TGTGCCTGGAGCCCGGACGGACAGAACACTGAAGCTTTCTTT. Its protein is CAWSPDGQNTEAFF.